The present T cell receptor beta chain was sequenced within a study of OX40 agonist ivuxolimab in advanced cancers. In the study overall: Six ivuxolimab dose levels, 0.01 to 10 mg/kg, were given intravenously every 2 weeks. Three patients showed partial responses: one hepatocellular carcinoma and two cutaneous melanoma cases.

To note about this clone: Antigen unknown. Other DNA sequences within the sample encode an identical CDR3.

This table comes from immunoSEQ multiplex PCR, and its TCRdb copy is limited to in-frame clones, with some not included. Altogether over 90,000 clones are present, around 91% being singletons, with the ten largest covering under 0.2%. Germline values: CDR1 MNHNS, CDR2 SASEGT. The V end lost 3 bases, the J end lost 4 bases, and 6 bases lay between the germline ends. The CDR3 is made up of 12 amino acids. Study-level findings and limits: Blood T cells, both CD4+ and CD8+, expanded clonally by week 6 at 0.1 to 3.0 mg/kg. Near-lowest levels of clonal expansion characterized partial responders at 0.1-3.0 mg/kg.

V and J are TRBV6-1 and TRBJ1-2; D gene uncertain. This clonotype was sampled from an adult with an advanced solid tumor such as melanoma, head and neck, liver or kidney cancer. Material: CD4+ or CD8+ T cells sorted from blood, obtained in a trial of the OX40 agonist ivuxolimab. CDR3 nucleotide sequence: TGTGCCAGCAGTGATCGCGGCTATGGCTACACCTTC. It specifies CASSDRGYGYTF.